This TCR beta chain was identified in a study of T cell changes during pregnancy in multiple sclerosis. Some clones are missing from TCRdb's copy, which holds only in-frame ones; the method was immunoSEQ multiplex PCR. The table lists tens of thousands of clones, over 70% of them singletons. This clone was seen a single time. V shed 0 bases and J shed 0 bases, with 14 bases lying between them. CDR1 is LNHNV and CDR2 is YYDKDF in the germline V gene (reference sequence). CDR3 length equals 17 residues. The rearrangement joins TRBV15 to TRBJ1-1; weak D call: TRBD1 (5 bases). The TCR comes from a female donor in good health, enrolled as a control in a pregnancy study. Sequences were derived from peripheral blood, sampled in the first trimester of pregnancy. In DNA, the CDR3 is TGTGCCACCAGCAGAGAGACAGCAAGTACGATGAACACTGAAGCTTTCTTT. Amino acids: CATSRETASTMNTEAFF.